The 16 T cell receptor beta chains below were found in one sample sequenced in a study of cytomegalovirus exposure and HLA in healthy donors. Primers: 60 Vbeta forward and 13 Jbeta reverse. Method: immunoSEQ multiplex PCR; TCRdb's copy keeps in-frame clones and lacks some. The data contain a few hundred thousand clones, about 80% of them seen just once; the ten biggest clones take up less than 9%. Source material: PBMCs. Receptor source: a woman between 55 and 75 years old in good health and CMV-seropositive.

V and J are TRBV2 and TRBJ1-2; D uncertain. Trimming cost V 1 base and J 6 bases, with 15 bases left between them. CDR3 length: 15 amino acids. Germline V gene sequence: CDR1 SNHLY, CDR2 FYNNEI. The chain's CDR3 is CASSEGLGGFNGYTF. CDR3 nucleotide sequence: TGTGCCAGCAGTGAAGGATTGGGAGGGTTTAATGGCTACACCTTC.

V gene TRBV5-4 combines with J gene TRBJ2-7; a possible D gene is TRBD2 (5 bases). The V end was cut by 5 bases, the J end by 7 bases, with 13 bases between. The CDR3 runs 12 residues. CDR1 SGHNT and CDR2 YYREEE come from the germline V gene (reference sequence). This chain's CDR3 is CASRYGSGEQYF. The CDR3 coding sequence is TGTGCCAGCAGATACGGTTCGGGAGAGCAGTACTTC.

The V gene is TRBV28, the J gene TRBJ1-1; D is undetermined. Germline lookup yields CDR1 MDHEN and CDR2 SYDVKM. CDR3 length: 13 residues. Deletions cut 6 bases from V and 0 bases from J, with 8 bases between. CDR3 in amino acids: CASRSSVNTEAFF. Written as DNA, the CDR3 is TGTGCCAGCAGGTCTTCAGTGAACACTGAAGCTTTCTTT.

This CDR3 is CASSIGGLVQETQYF. In DNA, the CDR3 is TGTGCCAGTAGTATAGGGGGACTCGTACAAGAGACCCAGTACTTC. The rearrangement joins TRBV19 to TRBJ2-5; possibly TRBD2 for D (6 bases). V dropped 1 base and J dropped 2 bases, with 11 bases sitting between them. This CDR3 contains 15 residues. Germline loops: CDR1 LNHDA, CDR2 SQIVND (reference sequence).

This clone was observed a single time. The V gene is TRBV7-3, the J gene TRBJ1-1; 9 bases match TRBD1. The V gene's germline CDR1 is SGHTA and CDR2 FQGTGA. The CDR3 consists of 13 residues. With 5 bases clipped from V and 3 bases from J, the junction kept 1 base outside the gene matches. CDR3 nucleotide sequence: TGTGCCAGCAGCCGGGACAGGGACACTGAAGCTTTCTTT. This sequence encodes CASSRDRDTEAFF.

CDR3 in amino acids: CASSPRGSRYEQYF. CDR3 sequence (DNA): TGTGCCAGCAGTCCTCGCGGGAGTCGGTACGAGCAGTACTTC. The chain links TRBV13 to TRBJ2-7; 7 positions agree with TRBD2. Per germline, CDR1 PRHDT and CDR2 FYEKMQ (reference sequence). This CDR3 contains 14 residues. Losses at the gene ends were 6 bases for V and 4 bases for J; bases not matched to a gene: 9.

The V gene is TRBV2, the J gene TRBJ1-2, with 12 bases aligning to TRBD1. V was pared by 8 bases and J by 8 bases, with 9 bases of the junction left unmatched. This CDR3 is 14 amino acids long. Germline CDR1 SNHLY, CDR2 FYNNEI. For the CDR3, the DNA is TGTGCCAGCCTGGGACAGGGGGCGCGATCCGGCTACACCTTC. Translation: CASLGQGARSGYTF.

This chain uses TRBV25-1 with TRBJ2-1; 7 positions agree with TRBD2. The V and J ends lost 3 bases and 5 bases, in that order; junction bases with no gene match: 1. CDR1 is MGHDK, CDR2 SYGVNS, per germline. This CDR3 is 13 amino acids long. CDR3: CASSEGGDNEQFF. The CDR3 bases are TGTGCCAGCAGTGAGGGAGGGGACAATGAGCAGTTCTTC.

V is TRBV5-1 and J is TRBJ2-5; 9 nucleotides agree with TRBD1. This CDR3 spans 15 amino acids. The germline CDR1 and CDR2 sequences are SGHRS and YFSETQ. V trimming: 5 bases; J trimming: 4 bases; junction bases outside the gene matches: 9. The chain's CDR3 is CASSTPGQGRETQYF. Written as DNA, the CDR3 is TGCGCCAGCAGTACTCCGGGACAGGGCAGAGAGACCCAGTACTTC.

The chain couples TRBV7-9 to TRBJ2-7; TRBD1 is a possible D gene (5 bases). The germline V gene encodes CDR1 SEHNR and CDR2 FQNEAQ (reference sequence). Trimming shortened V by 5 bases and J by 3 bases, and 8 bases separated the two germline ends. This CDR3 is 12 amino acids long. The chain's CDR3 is CASSPTDYEQYF. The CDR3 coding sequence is TGTGCCAGCAGCCCGACAGACTACGAGCAGTACTTC.

Written as DNA, the CDR3 is TGTGCCAGCAGCAACCCCCCGACTCTAGAACTAGAGACCCAGTACTTC. As protein: CASSNPPTLELETQYF. The chain combines TRBV7-9 with TRBJ2-5; no firm D call. V lost 5 bases and J lost 4, with 20 bases in between. Germline V CDR1 and CDR2: SEHNR, FQNEAQ (reference sequence). This CDR3 is 16 amino acids long.

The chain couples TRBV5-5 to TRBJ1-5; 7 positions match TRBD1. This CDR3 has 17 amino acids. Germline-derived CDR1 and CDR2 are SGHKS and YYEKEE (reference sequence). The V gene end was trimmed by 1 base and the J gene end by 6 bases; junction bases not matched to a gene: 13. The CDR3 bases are TGTGCCAGCAGCTTGTCCCCCTTCACAGGGGCGGGTCAGCCCCAGCATTTT. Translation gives CASSLSPFTGAGQPQHF.

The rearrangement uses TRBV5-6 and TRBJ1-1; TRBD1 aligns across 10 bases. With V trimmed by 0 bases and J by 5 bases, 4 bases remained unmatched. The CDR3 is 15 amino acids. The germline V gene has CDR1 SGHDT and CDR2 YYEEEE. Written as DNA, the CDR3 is TGTGCCAGCAGCTTGGGGGACAGGGGTGGAACTGAAGCTTTCTTT. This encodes CASSLGDRGGTEAFF.

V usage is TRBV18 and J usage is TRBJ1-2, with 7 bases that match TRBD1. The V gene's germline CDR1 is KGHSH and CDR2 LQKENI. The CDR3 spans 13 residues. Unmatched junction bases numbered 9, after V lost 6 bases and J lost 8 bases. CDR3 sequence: CASSQSTGVGYTF. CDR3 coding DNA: TGTGCCAGCTCGCAATCAACAGGGGTGGGCTACACCTTC.

The chain's CDR3 is CASSGQRSEKLFF. The CDR3, as DNA: TGTGCCAGTAGTGGACAACGGAGTGAAAAACTGTTTTTT. The genes are TRBV19 and TRBJ1-4; D may be TRBD1 (5 bases). There are 13 residues in the CDR3. The germline V and J ends were trimmed by 5 bases and 7 bases, with 11 bases remaining between them. Germline V gives CDR1 LNHDA, CDR2 SQIVND (reference sequence).

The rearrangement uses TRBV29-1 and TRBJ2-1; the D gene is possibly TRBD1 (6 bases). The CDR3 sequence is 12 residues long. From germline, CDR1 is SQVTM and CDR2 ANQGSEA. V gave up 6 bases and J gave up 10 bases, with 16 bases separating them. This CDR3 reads CSVARSTGEQFF. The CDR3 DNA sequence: TGCAGCGTCGCTAGATCGACAGGAGAGCAGTTCTTC.